This section outlines one T cell receptor (beta chain) sequence together with its context. The authors' processing: Amplification of reference gene primers provided the estimated nucleated cell counts. The table came from immunoSEQ multiplex PCR; TCRdb's copy has only in-frame clones and leaves some out. From that table come the V and J calls and clone size; the DNA was used to work out D and trimming. The repertoire has 45,000 to 55,000 clones, around 80% of them found once; the top ten carry 15%. With 0 bases removed from V and 12 bases from J, the gap between germline ends came to 5 bases. Per germline, CDR1 MNHEY and CDR2 SVGEGT. The CDR3 is 11 residues long. This entry is derived from a study of blood T cell repertoires in COVID-19.

The sequenced sample consisted of peripheral blood. This TCR was recovered from a human donor with active or convalescent COVID-19. The donor label of this sample is uncertain. The chain is built from TRBV6-2 or TRBV6-3 and TRBJ2-2; D is ambiguous. For the CDR3, the DNA is TGTGCCAGCAGTTACTCGTCTCAGCTGTTTTTT. Protein sequence: CASSYSSQLFF.